This TCR beta chain was observed in a study of cytomegalovirus exposure and HLA in healthy donors. Overall study: Prior work identified more than 90 million unique TCR beta sequences in around 170 million T cells.

CDR3 size: 12 residues. Germline V gives CDR1 LNHDA, CDR2 SQIVND (reference sequence). Trimming shortened V by 3 bases and J by 8 bases, and 7 bases separated the two germline ends. As concerns this clone: Antigen unknown.

Study results and limitations: Researchers catalogued over 150 TCR beta chains as cytomegalovirus-associated. Data from an earlier analysis indicated that most TCR beta V segments were productive either about 87% or about 30% of the time.

Primers: 60 Vbeta forward and 13 Jbeta reverse. As handled by the study authors: Roughly 83 million unique TCR beta chains, roughly 11 million of them shared, were counted by a later analysis. TCRdb's table, derived via immunoSEQ multiplex PCR, lists solely in-frame clones and lacks some. V and J calls and clone size are copied from that table; D and trimming were computed from the DNA. Of 180,000 or so clones in the sample, roughly four fifths were seen once. The V call is TRBV19, the J call TRBJ1-4; no clear D. Sequenced: PBMCs. This receptor was obtained from a male donor in good health and CMV-seronegative. As DNA, the CDR3 is TGTGCCAGTAGTATTCGAGGAGAAAAACTGTTTTTT. This sequence encodes CASSIRGEKLFF. The entire variable domain, with the rest obtained from reference TRBV19 and TRBJ1-4, is as follows: DGGITQSPKYLFRKEGQNVTLSCEQNLNHDAMYWYRQDPGQGLRLIYYSQIVNDFQKGDIAEGYSVSREKKESFPLTVTSAQKNPTAFYLCASSIRGEKLFFGSGTQLSVL.